Included here is one TCR beta chain sequence, with context. Its target is not known. This record belongs to a study of T cell responses to AZD1222 COVID-19 vaccine. Study-level findings and limits: Clonal diversity may have been underestimated in mostly white British donors. Reportedly, close to half of spike-specific TCRs are directed against unmutated variant regions. Spike-spanning, vaccine-associated CD4 TCRs were dominant at 160-218 and 743-854.

This CDR3 contains 13 residues. Germline V gene data show CDR1 as MGHDK and CDR2 as SYGVNS. V gave up 4 bases and J gave up 0 bases, with 6 bases separating them. Doses given second, at about 4 or about 12 weeks, were pooled. Measured with immunoSEQ multiplex PCR; TCRdb has only the in-frame clones, and not every one. The data contain 85,000 to 100,000 clones, approximately 91% of them singletons. Specimen: peripheral blood, collected 28 days after the second AZD1222 dose. The rearrangement joins TRBV25-1 to TRBJ1-1; D perhaps matches TRBD1 (5 bases). The origin of this receptor is an adult who received the AZD1222 COVID-19 vaccine. The CDR3 protein is CASSGTMNTEAFF. DNA of the CDR3: TGTGCCAGCAGTGGGACAATGAACACTGAAGCTTTCTTT.